The 10 T cell receptor beta chains below all came from one sample that was sequenced in a study of blood T cell repertoires in COVID-19. Generated by immunoSEQ multiplex PCR, the TCRdb table keeps only in-frame clones and is missing some. The sample carries around 120,000 clones, about three quarters recorded once. The material sequenced was peripheral blood. Receptor source: a woman in her seventies with acute or convalescent COVID-19.

V gene TRBV27 combines with J gene TRBJ2-5; the D gene is possibly TRBD1 (7 bases). Per the germline V gene, CDR1 is MNHEY and CDR2 is SMNVEV (reference sequence). The V gene lost 3 bases and the J gene lost 5 bases, with 13 bases spanning the gap. The CDR3 extends over 14 amino acids. The CDR3 DNA reads TGTGCCAGCAGTTTGGGCAGGGGGAGGGAGACCCAGTACTTC. This encodes CASSLGRGRETQYF.

The chain recombines TRBV7-9 with TRBJ2-1, with 10 bases aligning to TRBD1. The V segment lost 5 bases and the J segment 7 bases; nucleotides outside the gene matches: 8. The germline gives CDR1 SEHNR, CDR2 FQNEAQ (reference sequence). The CDR3 covers 15 residues. CDR3 amino acids: CASSHRDRGRNEQFF. The CDR3, as DNA: TGTGCCAGCAGCCACCGGGACAGGGGAAGGAATGAGCAGTTCTTC.

This chain connects TRBV27 to TRBJ1-5, with a tentative D call TRBD1 (6 bases). The CDR3 runs 14 residues. Trimming stripped 4 bases from V and 7 bases from J, with 14 bases between. CDR1 is MNHEY, CDR2 SMNVEV, per germline (reference sequence). The CDR3 DNA reads as TGTGCCAGCAGTTGGGGGGGGCCCGGGCAGCCCCAGCATTTT. Protein sequence: CASSWGGPGQPQHF.

The rearrangement joins TRBV15 to TRBJ1-2; D gene unclear. CDR3 length equals 17 residues. V was shortened by 2 bases and J by 6 bases, with 22 bases between the two germline ends. The V gene's germline CDR1 is LNHNV and CDR2 YYDKDF (reference sequence). CDR3 DNA: TGTGCCACCAGCAGATTCGCGCGAAGGATCGATGAGGATGGCTACACCTTC. Protein sequence: CATSRFARRIDEDGYTF.

This clone was seen only a few times. The rearrangement links TRBV7-2 to TRBJ1-2, with 9 bases fitting TRBD1. The germline CDR1 and CDR2 sequences are SGHTA and FQGNSA. This CDR3 comprises 17 residues. V gave up 5 bases and J gave up 2 bases; unmatched junction bases: 12. The CDR3 is CASSPSQGARLNYGYTF. The CDR3 bases are TGTGCCAGCAGCCCCTCACAGGGGGCGCGGTTGAACTATGGCTACACCTTC.

This clone was detected a few times. The DNA of the CDR3 is TGTGCCAGCAGGGACAGGGGTTCTGGAAACACCATATATTTT. Protein sequence: CASRDRGSGNTIYF. V and J are TRBV6-5 and TRBJ1-3, with TRBD1 matching 9 bases. This CDR3 comprises 14 residues. J gave up 1 base and V 6 bases, and 1 base lay outside the gene matches. CDR1 is MNHEY and CDR2 is SVGAGI in the germline V gene.

The rearrangement joins TRBV6-5 to TRBJ1-3; D is ambiguous. The germline gives CDR1 MNHEY, CDR2 SVGAGI. Trimming removed 8 bases at V and 1 base at J, with 15 bases between. The CDR3 covers 15 residues. The CDR3 DNA follows: TGTGCCAGCGAACTCGTTGGCGGTTCTGGAAACACCATATATTTT. Its protein is CASELVGGSGNTIYF.

The V gene is TRBV4-3, the J gene TRBJ1-4; 8 bases are shared with TRBD1. Germline CDR1 LGHNA, CDR2 YSLEER. Trimming took 3 bases from V and 8 from J; bases not matched to a gene: 11. This CDR3 is 16 amino acids long. The CDR3 loop reads CASSQKGTGDGEKLFF. CDR3 nucleotide sequence: TGCGCCAGCAGCCAGAAGGGGACAGGTGATGGCGAAAAACTGTTTTTT.

The gene calls are TRBV29-1 and TRBJ2-7; D is perhaps TRBD1 (6 bases). The V gene lost 4 bases and the J gene lost 0 bases, with 10 bases spanning the gap. This CDR3 region has 13 residues. Germline V gives CDR1 SQVTM, CDR2 ANQGSEA. As DNA, the CDR3 is TGCAGCGTTGGGGCCAGGGGCTCCTACGAGCAGTACTTC. Translation: CSVGARGSYEQYF.

This chain uses TRBV2 with TRBJ1-1; D might be TRBD1 (5 bases). The CDR3 has 15 amino acids. V lost 4 bases to trimming and J lost 2 bases, with 14 bases between them. Germline V CDR1 and CDR2: SNHLY, FYNNEI. In nucleotides, the CDR3 is TGTGCCAGCAGTGCTAAGCTCGGGGGAAACACTGAAGCTTTCTTT. Its translation: CASSAKLGGNTEAFF.